These 23 T cell receptor beta chains share one sample of origin, sequenced in a study of blood T cells in healthy people across ages. The use of a sample-barcoded 5' primer and a J-beta primer mix characterized a second PCR of roughly 7 to 11 cycles. Via MiXCR, TCRdb re-called the 5' RACE reads, giving one row per CDR3 protein. The sample records some 790,000 distinct CDR3 sequences, more than 25% being singletons. The sequencing input was blood. These receptors were taken from a woman aged 80 or over in good health.

This clonotype was found many times. The chain carries TRBV7-9 and TRBJ2-7, with 7 bases fitting TRBD1. The CDR3 length is 14 residues. V trimming: 8 bases; J trimming: 3 bases; junction bases outside the gene matches: 10. Germline values: CDR1 SEHNR, CDR2 FQNEAQ (reference sequence). The CDR3 region is CASGPGTAYYEQYF. In DNA form, the CDR3 reads TGTGCCAGCGGACCGGGGACAGCCTACTACGAGCAGTACTTC.

The chain combines TRBV12-3 or TRBV12-4 with TRBJ2-7; no reliable D call. Trimming left V 5 bases short and J 2 bases short, with 13 bases between. CDR3 size: 14 residues. Here the CDR3 DNA reads TGTGCCAGCAGTCCGGCCCTAGGACCCTACGAGCAGTACTTC. This sequence encodes CASSPALGPYEQYF.

This clonotype was seen at least ten times. The chain recombines TRBV18 with TRBJ2-3, with 9 bases matching TRBD1. Germline CDR1 KGHSH, CDR2 LQKENI. After removal of 6 bases from V and 4 bases from J, the junction contained 8 bases not matched to a gene. The CDR3 runs to 15 residues. CDR3 region: CASSPGTGRSDTQYF. In DNA form, the CDR3 reads TGTGCCAGCTCTCCCGGGACAGGGCGATCAGATACGCAGTATTTT. The variable domain in full, with the rest retrieved from reference TRBV18 and TRBJ2-3, is NAGVMQNPRHLVRRRGQEARLRCSPMKGHSHVYWYRQLPEEGLKFMVYLQKENIIDESGMPKERFSAEFPKEGPSILRIQQVVRGDSAAYFCASSPGTGRSDTQYFGPGTRLTVL.

About this clonotype itself: Since a much larger clone is just one base distant, this may be a read error. The chain employs TRBV20-1 and TRBJ2-1; 7 bases are a match to TRBD2. This CDR3 has 12 amino acids. The germline gives CDR1 DFQATT, CDR2 SNEGSKA (reference sequence). CDR3: CSVRGDYNGQFF. The CDR3 nucleotides are TGCAGTGTTCGGGGGGATTACAATGGGCAGTTCTTC.

This chain links TRBV15 with TRBJ2-3; the match to TRBD2 covers 8 bases. Germline CDR1 and CDR2: LNHNV and YYDKDF (reference sequence). This CDR3 region has 17 residues. V lost 2 bases and J lost 2; bases outside the gene matches: 9. As DNA, the CDR3 is TGTGCCACCAGCAGATCATCTAGCGGGTATCTCACAGATACGCAGTATTTT. Residues: CATSRSSSGYLTDTQYF. Drawing the rest from reference TRBV15 and TRBJ2-3, the complete variable domain is DAMVIQNPRYQVTQFGKPVTLSCSQTLNHNVMYWYQQKSSQAPKLLFHYYDKDFNNEADTPDNFQSRRPNTSFCFLDIRSPGLGDTAMYLCATSRSSSGYLTDTQYFGPGTRLTVL.

This clonotype was detected many times. The chain recombines TRBV4-1 with TRBJ2-3, with D perhaps given as TRBD1 or TRBD2 (5 bases each). The CDR3 totals 16 residues. V dropped 3 bases and J dropped 6 bases, with 19 bases sitting between them. From germline, CDR1 is MGHRA and CDR2 YSYEKL. This CDR3 is CASSHIAPRGADTQYF. The CDR3 coding sequence is TGCGCCAGCAGCCACATCGCGCCCCGGGGCGCGGATACGCAGTATTTT.

This clonotype has a count of ten or more. This chain joins TRBV5-1 and TRBJ2-3; D possibly uses TRBD1 or TRBD2 (6 bases each). Trimming removed 3 bases at V and 4 bases at J, with 21 bases between. The germline gives CDR1 SGHRS, CDR2 YFSETQ. CDR3 size: 17 residues. CDR3 sequence (DNA): TGCGCCAGCAGCTCCGAGGGGGGCCCTCGCCCCCCAGATACGCAGTATTTT. Protein product: CASSSEGGPRPPDTQYF.

CDR3 DNA sequence: TGCAGCAGCGGTCCGGGGAATGAGCAGTTCTTC. It encodes CSSGPGNEQFF. The chain carries TRBV29-1 and TRBJ2-1; a weak D match, TRBD2 (5 bases). V was clipped by 8 bases and J by 7 bases, with 12 bases between them. Germline values: CDR1 SQVTM, CDR2 ANQGSEA. The CDR3 spans 11 residues.

Ten or more counts support this clonotype. The chain joins TRBV6-2 or TRBV6-3 to TRBJ2-1, with D perhaps assigned TRBD1 or TRBD2 (5 bases each). The CDR3 extends over 17 amino acids. V gave up 0 bases and J gave up 7 bases, with 19 bases separating them. The germline gives CDR1 MNHEY, CDR2 SVGEGT. The CDR3 is CASSYSWTSIEGNEQFF. CDR3 bases: TGTGCCAGCAGTTACTCATGGACCTCAATTGAGGGGAATGAGCAGTTCTTC.

As to this clonotype: The junction differs from germline at one of its ends, possibly a read error. The rearrangement uses TRBV7-2 and TRBJ1-5; 9 nucleotides match TRBD1. The CDR3 is made up of 14 amino acids. Germline assignment: CDR1 SGHTA and CDR2 FQGNSA. CDR3 nucleotide sequence: TGTGCCAACAGCCGGGACAGGGTCGATCAGCCCCAGCATTTT. Amino acids: CANSRDRVDQPQHF.

This clonotype was observed many times. V gene TRBV7-2 combines with J gene TRBJ2-7, with TRBD2 identical over 9 bases. Trimming took 5 bases from V and 6 from J; bases not matched to a gene: 8. Germline values: CDR1 SGHTA, CDR2 FQGNSA. This CDR3 is 14 amino acids long. The CDR3 nucleotides read TGTGCCAGCAGCCCTAGCGGGGCTTCTCCCGAGCAGTACTTC. As protein: CASSPSGASPEQYF. The variable domain in full, with the rest retrieved from reference TRBV7-2 and TRBJ2-7, is GAGVSQSPSNKVTEKGKDVELRCDPISGHTALYWYRQSLGQGLEFLIYFQGNSAPDKSGLPSDRFSAERTGGSVSTLTIQRTQQEDSAVYLCASSPSGASPEQYFGPGTRLTVT.

The table lists this clonotype with many counts. The chain has TRBV4-3 and TRBJ2-4; 10 bases map to TRBD1. Germline values: CDR1 LGHNA, CDR2 YSLEER. CDR3 size: 16 residues. The J segment lost 12 bases and the V segment lost 5 bases, leaving 16 bases of the junction unmatched. CDR3: CASSTGQGGFGFDQYF. The DNA of the CDR3 is TGCGCCAGCAGCACTGGACAGGGGGGATTCGGTTTTGATCAGTACTTC.

On this clonotype itself: This could be a read error, since a much larger clone is one nucleotide away. The chain carries TRBV28 and TRBJ2-7; 8 positions match TRBD2. The length of the CDR3 is 14 residues. Trimming cost V 10 bases and J 7 bases; bases outside gene matches: 15. The V gene's germline CDR1 is MDHEN and CDR2 SYDVKM. The CDR3 here is CAMRRAGVNNEQYF. In DNA, the CDR3 is TGTGCCATGCGGCGAGCGGGGGTAAACAATGAGCAGTACTTC.

This chain joins TRBV6-4 and TRBJ1-2; 7 nucleotides line up with TRBD1. The CDR3 runs to 14 residues. Looked up from germline, CDR1 is MRHNA and CDR2 is SNTAGT. J was trimmed by 4 bases and V by 2 bases; bases with no gene match: 4. The CDR3 DNA reads as TGTGCCAGCAGTGACGGGACAGAAACCTATGGCTACACCTTC. As protein: CASSDGTETYGYTF.

In this sample, this clonotype turned up many times. The chain joins TRBV28 to TRBJ1-2; D is unresolved. The V end lost 6 bases, the J end lost 8 bases, and 16 bases lay between the germline ends. The CDR3 is made up of 13 amino acids. Per the germline V gene, CDR1 is MDHEN and CDR2 is SYDVKM. In DNA, the CDR3 is TGTGCCAGCAGGGGCAACAAGGTGGGGGGCTACACCTTC. Its protein is CASRGNKVGGYTF.

This clonotype was found many times. This chain links TRBV7-2 with TRBJ2-1, with 9 bases that match TRBD2. Germline assignment: CDR1 SGHTA and CDR2 FQGNSA. J was trimmed by 8 bases and V by 3 bases; bases with no gene match: 5. This CDR3 spans 14 amino acids. The CDR3 nucleotides are TGTGCCAGCAGCTTGGGACTAGCCTTCCATGAGCAGTTCTTC. It translates to CASSLGLAFHEQFF.

This clonotype was seen at least ten times. The chain has TRBV12-3 or TRBV12-4 and TRBJ2-2; perhaps TRBD1 as D (6 bases). The CDR3 runs to 13 residues. The germline V and J ends were trimmed by 11 bases and 2 bases, with 12 bases remaining between them. CDR3 in amino acids: CASKGVNTGELFF. The CDR3 DNA sequence: TGTGCCTCAAAGGGGGTTAACACCGGGGAGCTGTTTTTT.

With respect to this clonotype: It may be a read error: a sequence one base away is much more abundant. The chain links TRBV20-1 to TRBJ2-1; TRBD2 agrees at 13 bases. The CDR3 loop spans 15 amino acids. Germline V gene sequence: CDR1 DFQATT, CDR2 SNEGSKA (reference sequence). The CDR3 protein is CSAEELAGGSFEQLF. CDR3 sequence (DNA): TGCAGTGCTGAAGAACTAGCGGGGGGGTCTTTTGAGCAGTTGTTC.

V is TRBV20-1 and J is TRBJ2-1; D unresolved. With 6 bases removed from V and 0 bases from J, the gap between germline ends came to 12 bases. The CDR3 length is 14 residues. In germline, CDR1 is DFQATT, CDR2 SNEGSKA (reference sequence). This CDR3 is CSARHLSSYNEQFF. In DNA form, the CDR3 reads TGCAGTGCCCGGCACTTGAGCTCCTACAATGAGCAGTTCTTC.

This clonotype was seen a few times. The chain combines TRBV5-1 with TRBJ2-1, with a weak D call TRBD1 (5 bases). Germline CDR1 is SGHRS and CDR2 is YFSETQ. The CDR3 length is 15 residues. Trimming pared 6 bases from V and 0 bases from J, leaving 13 bases between. CDR3 DNA sequence: TGCGCCAGCACCCTCAGGGTTAGCTCCTACAATGAGCAGTTCTTC. Residues: CASTLRVSSYNEQFF.

The genes are TRBV4-3 and TRBJ1-1; maybe TRBD1 (6 bases). Per the germline V gene, CDR1 is LGHNA and CDR2 is YSLEER. The CDR3 has 17 amino acids. Deletions cut 0 bases from V and 1 base from J, with 15 bases between. CDR3 sequence (DNA): TGCGCCAGCAGCCAAGATAGTAGGGGGTCCGGGAACACTGAAGCTTTCTTT. Protein product: CASSQDSRGSGNTEAFF.

The chain carries TRBV30 and TRBJ2-3; TRBD2 matches at 10 bases. The V gene's germline CDR1 is GTSNPN and CDR2 SVGIG (reference sequence). With V trimmed by 5 bases and J by 3 bases, 8 bases remained unmatched. The CDR3 is made up of 15 amino acids. The CDR3 reads CAWGKASGGTDTQYF. In DNA, the CDR3 is TGTGCCTGGGGGAAGGCTAGCGGGGGTACAGATACGCAGTATTTT. Full variable domain (remainder filled in from reference TRBV30 and TRBJ2-3): SQTIHQWPATLVQPVGSPLSLECTVEGTSNPNLYWYRQAAGRGLQLLFYSVGIGQISSEVPQNLSASRPQDRQFILSSKKLLLSDSGFYLCAWGKASGGTDTQYFGPGTRLTVL.

This clonotype was counted between two and nine times. The CDR3 region has the DNA TGTGCCAGCAGTTCCGCGGTTATGAACACTGAAGCTTTCTTT. Translated: CASSSAVMNTEAFF. V gene TRBV27 combines with J gene TRBJ1-1; D ambiguous. Trimming pared 4 bases from V and 0 bases from J, leaving 9 bases between. Germline-derived CDR1 and CDR2 are MNHEY and SMNVEV (reference sequence). The CDR3 has 14 residues.